A single sample is the source of the 29 T cell receptor beta chains below, sequenced in a study of T-cell reconstitution after alpha-beta-depleted transplantation in children (dated by TCRdb to about 2016). Interpreted using the paper, the treatment or condition label stands for: allogeneic hematopoietic cell transplantation with graft depleted of TCRalphabeta T cells and CD19 B cells. Library prep was done by PCR. TCRdb records Illumina HiSeq 2500 as the sequencer. To normalize quantification of the TCRbeta repertoire, the TCR libraries were built with molecular barcoding that relied on unique molecular identifiers. TCRdb reanalyzed the raw reads on its own, using fastp at Q25 for trimming and MiXCR for clone calling, and kept in-frame beta chains. Rows merge per CDR3 protein into single entries with the most common DNA and genes. Recorded for this sample are 800,000 to 1,000,000 distinct CDR3 sequences; under 30% of them occurred a single time. Around 30% of the sample is in the top ten clones.

Sequencing used PBMCs, mostly from graft donor cells, obtained 360 days after TCRalphabeta/CD19-depleted stem cell transplant. The receptors derive from a boy younger than two who had a stem cell transplant for SCID, so the T cells may come from the graft donor.

V gene TRBV5-6 combines with J gene TRBJ1-1; 7 bases align to TRBD1. Germline values: CDR1 SGHDT, CDR2 YYEEEE. The V gene end was trimmed by 3 bases and the J gene end by 6 bases; junction bases not matched to a gene: 8. The CDR3 runs 14 residues. The chain's CDR3 is CASSSTGKRAEAFF. CDR3 sequence (DNA): TGTGCCAGCAGCTCGACAGGGAAAAGGGCTGAAGCTTTCTTT.

This clonotype was recorded at least ten times. The V call is TRBV12-3 or TRBV12-4, the J call TRBJ2-7; perhaps TRBD2 as D (6 bases). V dropped 2 bases and J dropped 2 bases, with 7 bases sitting between them. The CDR3 sequence is 13 residues long. CDR3 in DNA: TGTGCCAGCAGTTTATCGGGGGCCTACGAGCAGTACTTC. Translated: CASSLSGAYEQYF.

This clonotype was counted ten times or more. The chain links TRBV6-5 to TRBJ2-1; 11 bases agree with TRBD2. The CDR3 extends over 14 amino acids. V gave up 4 bases and J gave up 9 bases; unmatched junction bases: 5. Germline CDR1 MNHEY, CDR2 SVGAGI. The CDR3 coding sequence is TGTGCCAGCAGTTTAGCGGGGGGGCCCGGTGAGCAGTTCTTC. This gives the protein CASSLAGGPGEQFF.

The gene calls are TRBV4-1 and TRBJ2-1, with 7 bases lining up with TRBD2. With 4 bases clipped from V and 9 bases from J, the junction kept 15 bases outside the gene matches. The CDR3 has 16 residues. CDR1 is MGHRA and CDR2 is YSYEKL in the germline V gene. CDR3 nucleotide sequence: TGCGCCAGCAGCCCCGGTTTGGCGGGGAGGGGCAGTGAGCAGTTCTTC. Translation: CASSPGLAGRGSEQFF.

This clonotype has more than one count but fewer than ten. The rearrangement uses TRBV20-1 and TRBJ2-5, with 13 bases fitting TRBD2. This CDR3 has 15 amino acids. CDR1 and CDR2 from the germline V gene are DFQATT and SNEGSKA (reference sequence). After removal of 5 bases from V and 5 bases from J, the junction contained 8 bases not matched to a gene. DNA of the CDR3: TGCAGTGCTCCAACTAGCGGGGGGGCCTTGGAGACCCAGTACTTC. Its protein product is CSAPTSGGALETQYF.

The rearrangement uses TRBV2 and TRBJ1-1; 9 bases match TRBD1. V lost 4 bases, J lost 11 bases, and 8 bases stayed unmatched. This CDR3 comprises 13 residues. Germline V CDR1 and CDR2: SNHLY, FYNNEI. The CDR3, as DNA: TGTGCCAGCAGTGTCAGGACAGGGGTCTCGGCTTTCTTT. The encoded protein is CASSVRTGVSAFF.

This clonotype was recorded at least ten times. This chain joins TRBV4-3 and TRBJ2-5, with TRBD1 identical over 9 bases. The CDR3 extends over 15 amino acids. J was trimmed by 5 bases and V by 4 bases; bases with no gene match: 8. Germline V gene data show CDR1 as LGHNA and CDR2 as YSLEER. CDR3 loop: CASSLGQGSAETQYF. For the CDR3, the DNA is TGCGCCAGCAGCCTAGGACAGGGGTCTGCGGAGACCCAGTACTTC.

The table lists this clonotype with a few counts. V usage is TRBV12-3 or TRBV12-4 and J usage is TRBJ2-3; 10 positions agree with TRBD2. This CDR3 is 12 amino acids long. The J segment lost 11 bases and the V segment lost 6 bases, leaving 5 bases of the junction unmatched. The CDR3 DNA reads TGTGCCAGCAGCTTTAGCGGGGGGCTGCAGTATTTT. Amino acids: CASSFSGGLQYF.

This clonotype was picked up a small number of times. V and J are TRBV10-2 and TRBJ2-1; D is undetermined. The CDR3 is made up of 14 amino acids. Germline-derived CDR1 and CDR2 are WSHSY and SAAADI. V lost 3 bases and J 5 bases, leaving 11 bases between the germline ends. The CDR3 DNA follows: TGCGCCAGCAGTGACTTGGGTGACGACAATGAGCAGTTCTTC. This encodes CASSDLGDDNEQFF.

This clonotype turned up a few times. This chain links TRBV20-1 with TRBJ2-5; 7 bases fit TRBD2. This CDR3 is built from 12 residues. After removal of 8 bases from V and 3 bases from J, the junction contained 6 bases not matched to a gene. Germline-derived CDR1 and CDR2 are DFQATT and SNEGSKA (reference sequence). CDR3 protein: CSTEAGKETQYF. CDR3 coding DNA: TGCAGTACTGAAGCGGGGAAAGAGACCCAGTACTTC.

As to this clonotype: At one end the junction does not follow the germline gene, possibly because of a read error. CDR3 bases: TGTGCCAGCAGCTTGTGGACAGCGAACACCGGGGAGCTGTTTTTT. This gives the protein CASSLWTANTGELFF. The rearrangement joins TRBV5-1 to TRBJ2-2, with D perhaps TRBD1 (6 bases). The CDR3 sequence is 15 residues long. CDR1 is SGHRS, CDR2 YFSETQ, per germline.

This clonotype occurred a few times. The chain uses TRBV24-1 and TRBJ2-1; 8 bases line up with TRBD1. Per the germline V gene, CDR1 is KGHDR and CDR2 is SFDVKD. The CDR3 totals 17 residues. V lost 6 bases, J lost 7 bases, and 16 bases stayed unmatched. CDR3 DNA: TGTGCCACCAGTAATGCCGGACAGGGCCGTTTGGGAAATGAGCAGTTCTTC. Protein sequence: CATSNAGQGRLGNEQFF.

The chain is built from TRBV9 and TRBJ2-5; 9 bases map to TRBD2. The CDR3 has 16 amino acids. Looked up from germline, CDR1 is SGDLS and CDR2 is YYNGEE. The J segment lost 5 bases and the V segment lost 1 base, leaving 9 bases of the junction unmatched. CDR3 DNA: TGTGCCAGCAGCGTAAGTGGGACTAGCTCTTTGGAGACCCAGTACTTC. Translating it yields CASSVSGTSSLETQYF.

This clonotype was detected a few times. This chain uses TRBV7-9 with TRBJ2-2; 9 bases align to TRBD2. Trimming removed 5 bases from V and 6 bases from J; junction bases left unmatched: 10. CDR1 and CDR2 (germline): SEHNR, FQNEAQ (reference sequence). The CDR3 loop spans 16 amino acids. The CDR3 sequence is CASSPTGLAFPGELFF. DNA for the CDR3: TGTGCCAGCAGCCCCACGGGACTAGCTTTTCCCGGGGAGCTGTTTTTT.

This clonotype was seen more than once but under ten times. The J gene is TRBJ2-1, the V gene TRBV7-2; D gene unclear. The CDR3 loop spans 14 amino acids. Trimming cost V 3 bases and J 5 bases, with 11 bases left between them. Germline values: CDR1 SGHTA, CDR2 FQGNSA. CDR3 loop: CASSFQRANNEQFF. The CDR3 DNA follows: TGTGCCAGCAGCTTTCAACGGGCGAACAATGAGCAGTTCTTC.

This chain connects TRBV7-8 to TRBJ2-1; TRBD2 is a possible D gene (6 bases). Germline V CDR1 and CDR2: SGHVS, FQNEAQ. V shed 1 base and J shed 3 bases, with 13 bases lying between them. The CDR3 consists of 16 residues. CDR3: CASSLDGGSVYNEQFF. The CDR3 coding sequence is TGTGCCAGCAGCTTAGATGGGGGGTCGGTCTACAATGAGCAGTTCTTC.

The CDR3 reads CASSLASGAGANVLTF. Written as DNA, the CDR3 is TGTGCCAGCAGCTTAGCCTCCGGGGCCGGGGCCAACGTCCTGACTTTC. The rearrangement links TRBV7-8 to TRBJ2-6; the D call may be TRBD1 or TRBD2 (5 bases each). Deletions cut 0 bases from V and 4 bases from J, with 10 bases between. Germline CDR1 SGHVS, CDR2 FQNEAQ. The CDR3 is 16 residues long.

V gene TRBV7-2 combines with J gene TRBJ2-3; D perhaps matches TRBD2 (7 bases). Trimming stripped 5 bases from V and 1 base from J, with 10 bases between. The length of the CDR3 is 14 residues. Germline V gene sequence: CDR1 SGHTA, CDR2 FQGNSA. Written as DNA, the CDR3 is TGTGCCAGCAGCCACGGGGGGCGCACAGATACGCAGTATTTT. The encoded protein is CASSHGGRTDTQYF.

The V call is TRBV4-1, the J call TRBJ2-3; 10 nucleotides agree with TRBD1. J gave up 2 bases and V 5 bases, and 7 bases lay outside the gene matches. The CDR3 has 16 amino acids. Per the germline V gene, CDR1 is MGHRA and CDR2 is YSYEKL. The chain's CDR3 is CASSTRQGAATDTQYF. Written as DNA, the CDR3 is TGCGCCAGCAGCACCCGACAGGGGGCCGCCACAGATACGCAGTATTTT.

This clonotype was counted between two and nine times. The chain links TRBV6-1 to TRBJ1-6, with TRBD1 as a possible D gene (6 bases). The CDR3 is made up of 14 amino acids. Germline CDR1 is MNHNS and CDR2 is SASEGT. Trimming stripped 7 bases from V and 10 bases from J, with 17 bases between. For the CDR3, the DNA is TGTGCCAGCACATACAGGGAGACTGGGTCACCCCTCCACTTT. This sequence encodes CASTYRETGSPLHF.

The chain is built from TRBV5-1 and TRBJ2-1, with 8 bases lining up with TRBD2. This CDR3 is built from 16 residues. V shed 5 bases and J 7 bases; nucleotides not matched to a gene: 14. CDR1 SGHRS and CDR2 YFSETQ come from the germline V gene. In DNA, the CDR3 is TGCGCCAGCAGGGCGATGGGGTCGGGGGGGCTTAATGAGCAGTTCTTC. This gives the protein CASRAMGSGGLNEQFF.

The chain couples TRBV27 to TRBJ1-1; 7 bases map to TRBD1. Germline assignment: CDR1 MNHEY and CDR2 SMNVEV (reference sequence). The CDR3 consists of 13 residues. The V segment lost 6 bases and the J segment 6 bases; nucleotides outside the gene matches: 7. CDR3 DNA: TGTGCCAGCAGGATGACAGGGAGGCCTGAAGCTTTCTTT. This encodes CASRMTGRPEAFF.

This clonotype has a count of ten or more. The rearrangement joins TRBV12-3 or TRBV12-4 to TRBJ2-1, with 10 bases fitting TRBD1. The CDR3 is 15 amino acids. Trimming took 6 bases from V and 1 from J; bases not matched to a gene: 3. In nucleotides, the CDR3 is TGTGCCAGCAGGCTGGACAGGGGGTCCTACAATGAGCAGTTCTTC. It encodes CASRLDRGSYNEQFF.

This clonotype appeared a few times. The chain combines TRBV21-1 with TRBJ2-1; the table assigns TRBD2, which was not confirmed against the DNA. TRBV21-1 is shown as a pseudogene. The CDR3 runs 15 residues. The CDR3 bases are TGTGCCAGCAGCAAAGGGACTAGCGACTACAATGAGCAGTTCTTC. Translating gives CASSKGTSDYNEQFF.

This chain uses TRBV12-3 or TRBV12-4 with TRBJ1-1, with no clear D. CDR3 length: 13 amino acids. Trimming removed 6 bases at V and 0 bases at J, with 8 bases between. The DNA of the CDR3 is TGTGCCAGCAGATTCAACATGAACACTGAAGCTTTCTTT. Protein sequence: CASRFNMNTEAFF.

This rearrangement joins TRBV12-3 or TRBV12-4 to TRBJ2-1; 11 nucleotides match TRBD1. The CDR3 contains 16 residues. Unmatched junction bases numbered 9, after V lost 4 bases and J lost 7 bases. The CDR3 sequence: CASSSLDRGRGNEQFF. CDR3 bases: TGTGCCAGCAGTTCCTTGGACAGGGGGCGCGGGAATGAGCAGTTCTTC.

J is TRBJ2-7 and V is TRBV7-9, with TRBD2 matching over 13 bases. Germline V lookup: CDR1 SEHNR, CDR2 FQNEAQ (reference sequence). The CDR3 is 15 amino acids. The V and J ends lost 5 bases and 3 bases, in that order; junction bases with no gene match: 4. As DNA, the CDR3 is TGTGCCAGCAGCCGGACTAGCGGGGGCTTCTACGAGCAGTACTTC. This translates into CASSRTSGGFYEQYF.

The V gene is TRBV6-1, the J gene TRBJ2-3; D unclear. The CDR3 extends over 14 amino acids. CDR1 MNHNS and CDR2 SASEGT come from the germline V gene. Trimming left V 8 bases short and J 0 bases short, with 12 bases between. The CDR3 DNA reads TGTGCCAGCCGCGGCATTTTTAGCACAGATACGCAGTATTTT. Translation: CASRGIFSTDTQYF.

This chain connects TRBV2 to TRBJ1-1, with D possibly matching TRBD1 (5 bases). The V end lost 2 bases, the J end lost 5 bases, and 18 bases lay between the germline ends. Germline assignment: CDR1 SNHLY and CDR2 FYNNEI. The CDR3 is 16 amino acids. CDR3 sequence reads: CASSEFRPAGGTEAFF. In nucleotides, the CDR3 is TGTGCCAGCAGTGAATTCCGCCCCGCCGGGGGGACTGAAGCTTTCTTT.